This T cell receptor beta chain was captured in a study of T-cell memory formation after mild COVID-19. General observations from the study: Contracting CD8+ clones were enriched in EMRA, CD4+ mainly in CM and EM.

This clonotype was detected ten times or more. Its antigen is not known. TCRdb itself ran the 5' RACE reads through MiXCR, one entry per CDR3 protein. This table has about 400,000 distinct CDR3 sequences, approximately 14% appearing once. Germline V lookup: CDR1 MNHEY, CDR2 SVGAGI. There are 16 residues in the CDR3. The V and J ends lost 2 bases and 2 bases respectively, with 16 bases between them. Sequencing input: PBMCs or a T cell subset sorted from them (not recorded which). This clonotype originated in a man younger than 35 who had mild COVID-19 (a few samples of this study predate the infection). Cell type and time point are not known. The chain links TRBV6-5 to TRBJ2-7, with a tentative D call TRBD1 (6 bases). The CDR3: CASSYTEQTGTYEQYF. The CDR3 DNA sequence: TGTGCCAGCAGTTACACGGAACAGACAGGTACCTACGAGCAGTACTTC.